The 8 T cell receptor beta chains below were found in one sample sequenced in a study of cytomegalovirus exposure and HLA in healthy donors. PCR primers comprised 60 Vbeta and 13 Jbeta primers. The protocol was immunoSEQ multiplex PCR, while the TCRdb copy is restricted to in-frame clones and leaves out a portion. The table lists roughly 150,000 clones, 77% of them singletons, with 3.5% to 5% in the top ten. Sample: PBMCs. These receptors all stem from a male donor in good health and CMV-seronegative.

The rearrangement links TRBV2 to TRBJ1-4; 9 bases are a match to TRBD1. CDR3 length equals 16 residues. Unmatched junction bases numbered 8, after V lost 6 bases and J lost 3 bases. The germline gives CDR1 SNHLY, CDR2 FYNNEI. Here the CDR3 DNA reads TGTGCCAGCAGCGCCGGGACAGGGACGCCTAATGAAAAACTGTTTTTT. This encodes CASSAGTGTPNEKLFF.

The chain has TRBV6-5 and TRBJ1-5; 7 nucleotides align to TRBD1. This CDR3 region has 14 residues. The trim removed 5 bases at V and 2 bases at J, leaving 3 bases unmatched. CDR1 and CDR2 from the germline V gene are MNHEY and SVGAGI. The CDR3 DNA reads TGTGCCAGCAGTGAAGGGGGCGGCAATCAGCCCCAGCATTTT. Its protein is CASSEGGGNQPQHF.

The rearrangement joins TRBV5-6 to TRBJ1-1, with D hard to call. The germline V and J ends were trimmed by 0 bases and 4 bases, with 4 bases remaining between them. The CDR3 contains 12 residues. The germline V gene encodes CDR1 SGHDT and CDR2 YYEEEE. CDR3 DNA sequence: TGTGCCAGCAGCTTGGAAGCCACTGAAGCTTTCTTT. Translation: CASSLEATEAFF.

This sequence joins TRBV6-5 and TRBJ2-7; 11 bases are a match to TRBD2. In germline, CDR1 is MNHEY, CDR2 SVGAGI. Losses at the gene ends were 4 bases for V and 4 bases for J; bases not matched to a gene: 3. The CDR3 spans 14 residues. CDR3 amino acids: CASSLGLAAYEQYF. The CDR3, as DNA: TGTGCCAGCAGTTTGGGACTAGCGGCGTACGAGCAGTACTTC.

The J gene is TRBJ1-4, the V gene TRBV12-2; the D call TRBD1 from the table was never checked on the DNA. TRBV12-2 is tagged as a pseudogene. The CDR3 is 14 residues long. The CDR3: CASRLGTENEKLFF. In DNA, the CDR3 is TGTGCAAGTCGCCTTGGGACAGAGAATGAAAAACTGTTTTTT.

This chain joins TRBV11-2 and TRBJ1-2, with D uncertain. The CDR3 is made up of 12 amino acids. Germline values: CDR1 SGHAT, CDR2 FQNNGV. Trimming pared 8 bases from V and 2 bases from J, leaving 9 bases between. The CDR3 nucleotides read TGTGCCAGCGCAAGCGGGAACTATGGCTACACCTTC. Translated: CASASGNYGYTF.

The CDR3 DNA sequence: TGTGCCAGCAGGGGACAGGGGCCAGATACGCAGTATTTT. This encodes CASRGQGPDTQYF. The J gene is TRBJ2-3, the V gene TRBV5-4; 10 bases map to TRBD1. Trimming took 5 bases from V and 4 from J; bases not matched to a gene: 1. Germline values: CDR1 SGHNT, CDR2 YYREEE (reference sequence). The CDR3 consists of 13 residues.

A single count supports this clone. The CDR3: CASSPRGKQAGSGYEQYF. The DNA of the CDR3 is TGTGCCAGCAGTCCAAGGGGGAAGCAAGCGGGGAGTGGATACGAGCAGTACTTC. The rearrangement uses TRBV7-2 and TRBJ2-7; D may be TRBD2 (7 bases). The CDR3 totals 18 residues. V was shortened by 6 bases and J by 4 bases, with 28 bases between the two germline ends. Per the germline V gene, CDR1 is SGHTA and CDR2 is FQGNSA.